This is a list of T cell receptor beta chains from one sample in a study of blood T cell repertoires in COVID-19. The assay was immunoSEQ multiplex PCR, and TCRdb's table has in-frame clones only and misses some. In the table there are some 180,000 clones, 70% to 90% of which are singletons. Input material: peripheral blood. The receptors come from a man aged 45-65 years who had recovered from COVID-19. Both conserved end residues are part of each CDR3. D genes are given only for firm matches. Size tells how often a clone was seen (once, few, many) or the class of an expanded clone, and some rows leave it out.

.	TRBD1	TRBV6-2/TRBV6-3	TRBJ1-2	CASSDRDRGGYTF	TGTGCCAGCAGTGACCGGGACAGGGGCGGCTACACCTTC
.	TRBD2	TRBV4-2	TRBJ2-1	CASSQTWNPASGGPGNEQFF	TGTGCCAGCAGCCAAACCTGGAACCCCGCTAGCGGGGGGCCAGGGAATGAGCAGTTCTTC
once	.	TRBV7-2	TRBJ1-6	CASSLGTGSNSPLHF	TGTGCCAGCAGCTTAGGCACAGGGAGTAATTCACCCCTCCACTTT
once	TRBD1	TRBV6-5	TRBJ1-5	CASEGQHSNQPQHF	TGTGCCAGCGAGGGACAGCATAGCAATCAGCCCCAGCATTTT
once	TRBD1	TRBV6-5	TRBJ1-5	CASSRDRGDNQPQHF	TGTGCCAGCAGTCGGGACAGGGGCGACAATCAGCCCCAGCATTTT
few	.	TRBV14	TRBJ2-1	CASSQDGGRGSYNEQFF	TGTGCCAGCAGCCAAGATGGAGGGAGAGGCTCCTACAATGAGCAGTTCTTC
.	.	TRBV2	TRBJ2-4	CASSESPMTNIQYF	TGTGCCAGCAGTGAATCCCCAATGACTAACATTCAGTACTTC
.	TRBD1	TRBV6-2/TRBV6-3	TRBJ1-2	CASSYSGTVGGYTF	TGTGCCAGCAGTTACTCCGGGACAGTAGGTGGCTACACCTTC
.	.	TRBV19	TRBJ1-6	CASSGGRGGPNNSPLHF	TGTGCCAGTAGCGGTGGCAGGGGCGGCCCAAATAATTCACCCCTCCACTTT
.	TRBD2	TRBV27	TRBJ2-1	CASSLKVAGAQWATYNEQFF	TGTGCCAGCAGTTTAAAGGTAGCGGGAGCTCAATGGGCTACCTACAATGAGCAGTTCTTC
.	TRBD1	TRBV29-1	TRBJ1-3	CSVSRGSGNTIYF	TGCAGCGTGAGCAGGGGGTCTGGAAACACCATATATTTT
.	.	TRBV7-2	TRBJ1-2	CASSFPGYGYTF	TGTGCCAGCAGCTTCCCGGGGTATGGCTACACCTTC
.	.	TRBV12-1	TRBJ1-1	CASSFASIRGQVMEAFF	TGTGCCAGCAGCTTTGCGTCGATCAGGGGACAGGTAATGGAAGCTTTCTTT
once	.	TRBV6-5	TRBJ1-1	CASSDSLNTEAFF	TGTGCCAGCAGCGACAGCTTGAACACTGAAGCTTTCTTT
.	.	TRBV6-5	TRBJ1-5	CASSGYQPQHF	TGTGCCAGCAGCGGGTATCAGCCCCAGCATTTT
.	.	TRBV5-1	TRBJ1-1	CASSLSRGVGNTEAFF	TGCGCCAGCAGCTTGTCGCGGGGAGTGGGAAACACTGAAGCTTTCTTT
.	TRBD2	TRBV7-2	TRBJ2-7	CASSFTSGKSSYEQYF	TGTGCCAGCAGCTTTACTAGCGGGAAAAGCTCCTACGAGCAGTACTTC
.	TRBD2	TRBV10-2	TRBJ2-5	CASSNGGAGSKTQYF	TGCGCCAGCAGCAACGGGGGGGCGGGGTCCAAGACCCAGTACTTC
.	TRBD2	TRBV10-3	TRBJ2-5	CAISEGLGTSGQETQYF	TGTGCCATCAGTGAGGGGCTAGGTACTAGCGGCCAAGAGACCCAGTACTTC
.	.	TRBV7-8	TRBJ2-4	CASSLAPRDMSRNIQYF	TGTGCCAGCAGCTTAGCCCCCAGGGACATGAGTAGAAACATTCAGTACTTC
.	TRBD1	TRBV11-2	TRBJ2-7	CASSSPGTGLNSYEQYF	TGTGCCAGCAGCTCCCCCGGGACAGGGCTGAACTCCTACGAGCAGTACTTC
.	.	TRBV2	TRBJ1-5	CAMGQVDQPQHF	TGTGCCATGGGGCAGGTGGATCAGCCCCAGCATTTT
.	TRBD1	TRBV10-3	TRBJ1-1	CAISDGQGAIQPFF	TGTGCCATCAGTGACGGACAGGGGGCGATCCAGCCTTTCTTT
.	TRBD2	TRBV2	TRBJ2-1	CASSTSRVAGQGNEQFF	TGTGCCAGCAGTACCTCCCGGGTAGCGGGACAAGGGAATGAGCAGTTCTTC
.	TRBD2	TRBV5-1	TRBJ2-1	CASSSGGTSGGLGGEQFF	TGCGCCAGCAGCTCCGGTGGGACTAGCGGGGGCCTGGGAGGTGAGCAGTTCTTC
.	TRBD2	TRBV7-2	TRBJ2-3	CASSFGLAGGTDTQYF	TGTGCCAGCAGCTTTGGGCTAGCGGGAGGTACAGATACGCAGTATTTT
.	TRBD1	TRBV6-6	TRBJ1-5	CASSTGGNQPQHF	TGTGCCAGCAGTACAGGGGGGAATCAGCCCCAGCATTTT
.	TRBD1	TRBV5-1	TRBJ2-3	CASSDQVQGMGTDTQYF	TGCGCCAGCAGCGATCAGGTACAGGGGATGGGCACAGATACGCAGTATTTT
.	.	TRBV6-1	TRBJ1-5	CASSDPVSGNQPQHF	TGTGCCAGCAGTGACCCGGTATCTGGCAATCAGCCCCAGCATTTT
.	TRBD1	TRBV6-5	TRBJ2-2	CASKKQGALSGELFF	TGTGCCAGCAAGAAACAGGGGGCGCTTTCCGGGGAGCTGTTTTTT
.	.	TRBV5-1	TRBJ1-1	CASSLGTVNTEAFF	TGCGCCAGCAGCTTGGGTACAGTGAACACTGAAGCTTTCTTT